The 31 T cell receptor beta chains given below trace back to one sample, sequenced in a study of T-cell memory formation after mild COVID-19. TCRdb reprocessed the 5' RACE reads with MiXCR, giving one entry per CDR3 protein. Found here are some 280,000 distinct CDR3 sequences, 15% to 20% of them singletons; the top ten hold roughly 24%. The sequencing sample was made of PBMCs or a T cell subset sorted from them (not recorded which). These receptors were obtained from a young man who had mild COVID-19 (a few samples of this study predate the infection). Cell type and time point are not known.

This clonotype turned up a few times. The chain is built from TRBV11-3 and TRBJ2-1, with 8 bases that match TRBD2. The J segment lost 4 bases and the V segment lost 5 bases, leaving 4 bases of the junction unmatched. CDR3 length equals 14 residues. Germline V lookup: CDR1 SGHNT, CDR2 YENEEA. Here the CDR3 reads CASSSGGVYNEQFF. In nucleotides, the CDR3 is TGTGCCAGCAGCAGCGGGGGAGTTTACAATGAGCAGTTCTTC.

The rearrangement joins TRBV7-9 to TRBJ2-5; D ambiguous. Germline V gene data show CDR1 as SEHNR and CDR2 as FQNEAQ (reference sequence). This CDR3 contains 15 residues. V was trimmed by 5 bases and J by 5 bases, leaving 18 bases between them. CDR3 protein: CASSPPLTGRETQYF. For the CDR3, the DNA is TGTGCCAGCAGCCCACCCCTGACCGGGCGGGAGACCCAGTACTTC.

This clonotype came up a few times. The chain uses TRBV4-3 and TRBJ2-2; 12 nucleotides agree with TRBD2. V dropped 0 bases and J dropped 4; count of bases not matched to a gene: 3. The CDR3 length is 17 residues. Germline V CDR1 and CDR2: LGHNA, YSLEER. For the CDR3, the DNA is TGCGCCAGCAGCCAAGAACCTAGCGGGGGGGCCACCGGGGAGCTGTTTTTT. As protein: CASSQEPSGGATGELFF.

V is TRBV6-2 or TRBV6-3 and J is TRBJ2-4, with D perhaps being TRBD1 or TRBD2 (6 bases each). The V gene lost 0 bases and the J gene lost 2 bases, with 14 bases spanning the gap. CDR3 length: 17 amino acids. Per the germline V gene, CDR1 is MNHEY and CDR2 is SVGEGT. The CDR3 region is CASSYSIDGGSKNIQYF. CDR3 bases: TGTGCCAGCAGTTACTCGATCGACGGGGGCTCCAAAAACATTCAGTACTTC.

This clonotype was observed a few times. The J gene is TRBJ1-2, the V gene TRBV5-6; D is possibly TRBD1 (5 bases). Germline V CDR1 and CDR2: SGHDT, YYEEEE. The CDR3 runs 14 residues. V shed 0 bases and J shed 8 bases, with 14 bases lying between them. Written as DNA, the CDR3 is TGTGCCAGCAGCTTGGGGCAGGGAAAAGGAGGCTACACCTTC. It encodes CASSLGQGKGGYTF.

In this sample, this clonotype turned up a few times. The CDR3 DNA reads as TGTGCCAGCAGTTTATCCGGGTGGTCTGGGTATAGCAATCAGCCCCAGCATTTT. Translated: CASSLSGWSGYSNQPQHF. The J gene is TRBJ1-5, the V gene TRBV12-3 or TRBV12-4; no clear D gene. With 2 bases removed from V and 0 bases from J, the gap between germline ends came to 17 bases. This CDR3 is 18 amino acids long.

This rearrangement joins TRBV7-2 to TRBJ2-5; D is tentatively TRBD1 or TRBD2 (6 bases each). The CDR3 spans 16 residues. The V and J ends lost 2 bases and 2 bases respectively, with 15 bases between them. CDR1 is SGHTA, CDR2 FQGNSA, per germline. The CDR3 is CASSLTGATGQETQYF. In DNA, the CDR3 is TGTGCCAGCAGCTTAACGGGGGCGACAGGACAAGAGACCCAGTACTTC.

This clonotype occurred a few times. The V call is TRBV5-1, the J call TRBJ2-2; the D is unclear. Germline V gene lookup returns CDR1 SGHRS and CDR2 YFSETQ. The V gene lost 7 bases and the J gene lost 5 bases, with 12 bases spanning the gap. The CDR3 spans 13 residues. CDR3 DNA sequence: TGCGCCAGCCGACCTTTAGAAACCGGGGAGCTGTTTTTT. Its protein product is CASRPLETGELFF.

V and J are TRBV6-5 and TRBJ1-6, with D possibly being TRBD1 (5 bases). CDR1 and CDR2 (germline): MNHEY, SVGAGI. Trimming stripped 0 bases from V and 7 bases from J, with 16 bases between. The CDR3 consists of 17 residues. CDR3 DNA sequence: TGTGCCAGCAGTTACTCGGAACCGGGGCAGAGAAATTCACCCCTCCACTTT. This gives the protein CASSYSEPGQRNSPLHF.

This clonotype was recorded many times. The genes are TRBV4-1 and TRBJ1-1; the D gene is possibly TRBD1 (6 bases). Germline values: CDR1 MGHRA, CDR2 YSYEKL. With 5 bases removed from V and 5 bases from J, the gap between germline ends came to 15 bases. The CDR3 runs to 14 residues. The CDR3 sequence: CASSVYRVGTEAFF. The CDR3 DNA sequence: TGCGCCAGCAGCGTATACAGGGTAGGGACTGAAGCTTTCTTT.

V usage is TRBV7-9 and J usage is TRBJ1-1; tentatively, D is TRBD1 (6 bases). The germline V and J ends were trimmed by 4 bases and 4 bases, with 25 bases remaining between them. From germline, CDR1 is SEHNR and CDR2 FQNEAQ (reference sequence). The CDR3 loop spans 18 amino acids. The DNA for the CDR3 is TGTGCCAGCAGCTCCCGATCGGAAGGGGGGTCCGGGATCACTGAAGCTTTCTTT. Protein product: CASSSRSEGGSGITEAFF.

This clonotype was seen only a few times. The chain employs TRBV7-9 and TRBJ2-1, with TRBD2 identical over 12 bases. Germline lookup yields CDR1 SEHNR and CDR2 FQNEAQ (reference sequence). Unmatched junction bases numbered 15, after V lost 5 bases and J lost 7 bases. The length of the CDR3 is 18 residues. In DNA form, the CDR3 reads TGTGCCAGCAGCGCACCTCCCAGACTAGCGGGGGTCCTTAATGAGCAGTTCTTC. Encoded protein: CASSAPPRLAGVLNEQFF.

The V call is TRBV7-9, the J call TRBJ1-1; D unclear. CDR1 is SEHNR and CDR2 is FQNEAQ in the germline V gene (reference sequence). The CDR3 spans 13 residues. V dropped 1 base and J dropped 10 bases, with 13 bases sitting between them. DNA of the CDR3: TGTGCCAGCAGCTTAGACGAGAGGAGCGGAGCTTTCTTT. Residues: CASSLDERSGAFF.

The chain recombines TRBV25-1 with TRBJ2-1, with TRBD1 matching over 10 bases. Germline CDR1 is MGHDK and CDR2 is SYGVNS. The CDR3 consists of 14 residues. The V segment lost 10 bases and the J segment 4 bases; nucleotides outside the gene matches: 7. CDR3 sequence: CATSPGQGYNEQFF. CDR3 coding DNA: TGTGCCACCAGCCCGGGACAGGGGTACAATGAGCAGTTCTTC.

Only a few counts were recorded for this clonotype. The V and J genes are TRBV28 and TRBJ2-7; D is unresolved. V lost 2 bases and J 2 bases, leaving 10 bases between the germline ends. CDR3 size: 14 residues. Germline CDR1 MDHEN, CDR2 SYDVKM. The chain's CDR3 is CASSLGTAPYEQYV. The CDR3 DNA is TGTGCCAGCAGTTTAGGAACAGCCCCCTACGAGCAGTACGTC.

This clonotype was observed a handful of times. This rearrangement joins TRBV2 to TRBJ2-1; possibly TRBD1 for D (5 bases). CDR1 and CDR2 from the germline V gene are SNHLY and FYNNEI. The CDR3 runs to 12 residues. V was cut by 9 bases and J by 0 bases, with 6 bases left in between. This chain's CDR3 is CARDTSYNEQFF. The DNA of the CDR3 is TGTGCCAGGGACACCTCCTACAATGAGCAGTTCTTC.

This clonotype showed up just a few times. CDR3 amino acids: CASRPGLAGNEQFF. The CDR3 DNA is TGTGCCAGCAGACCGGGACTAGCGGGCAATGAGCAGTTCTTC. The chain carries TRBV6-5 and TRBJ2-1; TRBD2 agrees at 12 bases. Losses at the gene ends were 6 bases for V and 6 bases for J; bases not matched to a gene: 3. The CDR3 has 14 amino acids. Germline V CDR1 and CDR2: MNHEY, SVGAGI.

This clonotype was seen only a few times. The J gene is TRBJ2-7, the V gene TRBV11-2; D may be TRBD2 (6 bases). V shed 2 bases and J shed 6 bases, with 11 bases lying between them. From germline, CDR1 is SGHAT and CDR2 FQNNGV. The CDR3 length is 13 residues. This CDR3 reads CASSLNWRGEQYF. The CDR3 DNA reads TGTGCCAGCAGCTTAAATTGGAGGGGCGAGCAGTACTTC.

The chain has TRBV20-1 and TRBJ1-2; 10 nucleotides line up with TRBD1. V was pared by 6 bases and J by 3 bases, with 4 bases of the junction left unmatched. CDR1 is DFQATT and CDR2 is SNEGSKA in the germline V gene (reference sequence). The CDR3 runs to 13 residues. The CDR3 DNA is TGCAGTGCCCTCGGACAGGGGGACTATGGCTACACCTTC. Residues: CSALGQGDYGYTF.

This clonotype was picked up a small number of times. The gene calls are TRBV20-1 and TRBJ2-1; D remains unclear. The CDR3 totals 15 residues. The germline V and J ends were trimmed by 5 bases and 1 base, with 15 bases remaining between them. Per germline, CDR1 DFQATT and CDR2 SNEGSKA (reference sequence). The chain's CDR3 is CSAEGIVGSYNEQFF. The DNA of the CDR3 is TGCAGTGCTGAAGGAATTGTAGGGTCCTACAATGAGCAGTTCTTC.

The chain joins TRBV4-2 to TRBJ2-5, with no clear D. This CDR3 has 13 amino acids. V shed 0 bases and J shed 5 bases, with 7 bases lying between them. Germline V CDR1 and CDR2: LGHNA, YNFKEQ. DNA of the CDR3: TGTGCCAGCAGCCAAGACGACTGGGAGACCCAGTACTTC. Protein product: CASSQDDWETQYF.

J is TRBJ2-7 and V is TRBV20-1, with 7 nucleotides matching TRBD2. CDR3 length equals 15 residues. Looked up from germline, CDR1 is DFQATT and CDR2 is SNEGSKA (reference sequence). Trimming at V came to 5 bases and at J to 3 bases, leaving 13 bases not matched to a gene. CDR3 loop: CSACPIQRGNYEQYF. For the CDR3, the DNA is TGCAGTGCTTGCCCGATCCAGCGGGGAAACTACGAGCAGTACTTC.

Only a few counts were recorded for this clonotype. The chain links TRBV5-5 to TRBJ1-2; possible D gene TRBD1, 5 bases. This CDR3 spans 16 amino acids. V was cut by 6 bases and J by 5 bases, with 23 bases left in between. CDR1 SGHKS and CDR2 YYEKEE come from the germline V gene (reference sequence). The CDR3 sequence is CASTPTPGRSIYGYTF. In nucleotides, the CDR3 is TGTGCCAGCACCCCTACCCCGGGACGCAGCATTTATGGCTACACCTTC.

This clonotype appeared many times. The chain is built from TRBV4-3 and TRBJ1-1; 9 bases line up with TRBD1. This CDR3 contains 13 residues. The germline V gene has CDR1 LGHNA and CDR2 YSLEER. V lost 4 bases to trimming and J lost 3 bases; unmatched junction nucleotides: 0. CDR3 region: CASSRDRDTEAFF. The CDR3 nucleotides are TGCGCCAGCAGCCGGGACAGGGACACTGAAGCTTTCTTT.

This clonotype appeared many times. The chain couples TRBV7-9 to TRBJ2-7; no definite D call. Per the germline V gene, CDR1 is SEHNR and CDR2 is FQNEAQ (reference sequence). V lost 6 bases to trimming and J lost 4 bases, with 7 bases between them. The CDR3 is 11 residues long. The CDR3 sequence is CASSNRYEQYF. The CDR3 region has the DNA TGTGCCAGCAGTAACCGTTACGAGCAGTACTTC. The variable domain in full, with the rest retrieved from reference TRBV7-9 and TRBJ2-7, is DTGVSQNPRHKITKRGQNVTFRCDPISEHNRLYWYRQTLGQGPEFLTYFQNEAQLEKSRLLSDRFSAERPKGSFSTLEIQRTEQGDSAMYLCASSNRYEQYFGPGTRLTVT.

This clonotype was seen many times. The chain uses TRBV12-3 or TRBV12-4 and TRBJ1-2; 9 nucleotides line up with TRBD1. Trimming at V came to 6 bases and at J to 5 bases, leaving 4 bases not matched to a gene. The CDR3 length is 13 residues. The CDR3 spells CASSLGTGYGYTF. CDR3 DNA sequence: TGTGCCAGCAGCCTCGGGACAGGGTATGGCTACACCTTC.

The V call is TRBV18, the J call TRBJ2-3; a possible D gene is TRBD1 (5 bases). The germline CDR1 and CDR2 sequences are KGHSH and LQKENI. Trimming took off 2 bases at V and 2 bases at J, with 11 bases between the two ends. This CDR3 is built from 15 residues. Written as DNA, the CDR3 is TGTGCCAGCTCACCATCCCAGGGCTTCACAGATACGCAGTATTTT. It encodes CASSPSQGFTDTQYF. Full variable domain (missing parts from reference TRBV18 and TRBJ2-3): NAGVMQNPRHLVRRRGQEARLRCSPMKGHSHVYWYRQLPEEGLKFMVYLQKENIIDESGMPKERFSAEFPKEGPSILRIQQVVRGDSAAYFCASSPSQGFTDTQYFGPGTRLTVL.

CDR3 in amino acids: CAINQGLANYGYTF. The CDR3 coding sequence is TGTGCCATCAACCAGGGCCTAGCTAACTATGGCTACACCTTC. This chain uses TRBV10-3 with TRBJ1-2; weak D call: TRBD1 (5 bases). From germline, CDR1 is ENHRY and CDR2 SYGVKD. This CDR3 is 14 amino acids long. Trimming stripped 7 bases from V and 0 bases from J, with 12 bases between.

This clonotype has at least ten counts. The genes are TRBV9 and TRBJ2-1, with 9 bases lining up with TRBD1. The CDR3 spans 15 residues. Germline V gene lookup returns CDR1 SGDLS and CDR2 YYNGEE. V lost 3 bases to trimming and J lost 4 bases; unmatched junction nucleotides: 5. The CDR3: CASSGMGQGYNEQFF. In DNA, the CDR3 is TGTGCCAGCAGCGGCATGGGACAGGGATACAATGAGCAGTTCTTC.

The chain recombines TRBV7-2 with TRBJ1-2, with D possibly TRBD1 on 6 matching bases. The germline CDR1 and CDR2 sequences are SGHTA and FQGNSA. The CDR3 has 16 residues. Trimming pared 4 bases from V and 4 bases from J, leaving 19 bases between. The CDR3: CASSSRRRGQSYGYTF. The DNA for the CDR3 is TGTGCCAGCAGCTCCCGGCGGCGGGGACAATCCTATGGCTACACCTTC.

This clonotype has only a few counts. The chain combines TRBV20-1 with TRBJ2-3, with D hard to call. V gave up 3 bases and J gave up 2 bases, with 12 bases separating them. Germline assignment: CDR1 DFQATT and CDR2 SNEGSKA (reference sequence). This CDR3 contains 14 residues. This chain's CDR3 is CSASGSLHTDTQYF. CDR3 coding DNA: TGCAGTGCTAGTGGTAGTCTCCACACAGATACGCAGTATTTT.